Below, one T cell receptor (beta chain) is given with its context. V was clipped by 3 bases and J by 5 bases, with 27 bases between them. Germline values: CDR1 SGHRS, CDR2 YFSETQ. The CDR3 covers 18 residues. The record originates from a study of patients and donors after allogeneic stem cell transplantation. A single record per CDR3 protein comes from TCRdb applying MiXCR to the RT-PCR reads. The data show about 960,000 distinct CDR3 sequences, under 20% seen once. This sequence joins TRBV5-1 and TRBJ2-7; D is ambiguous. This receptor was taken from a human donor who was either an allogeneic HSCT recipient or a stem cell or donor lymphocyte infusion donor (not recorded which). It is not recorded whose cells these are; they may come from a transplant donor. The sample comprised blood, either unsorted or a sorted T cell fraction (not recorded which). The CDR3 nucleotides read TGCGCCAGCAGCTCGCCAGCTGATGTGATCCTCCCCGGGCACGAGCAGTACTTC. Residues: CASSSPADVILPGHEQYF.